This record covers a single TCR beta chain. Its cognate antigen has yet to be identified. One base away there is no much larger clone; base qualities are not given. These data are taken from a study of shared clonotypes between healthy human individuals (dated by TCRdb to the early 2020s). Background on the whole study: The cohort comprised a couple of women and a few men aged 18 to 49 years. To increase sequencing depth and limit assay-specific biases, different laboratories used diverse techniques to prepare libraries and sequence TCR repertoires. To estimate repertoire size and how much clonotypes are shared between individuals, the study performed deep sequencing of blood TCR repertoires from 4 to 6 healthy adults. Each donor's leukapheresis produced roughly between about 0.8 and 10 billion PBMCs. Per donor, three plates each were used for CD4 naive and CD4 memory, two for CD8 naive, and one for CD8 memory. Paper-wide results and their limitations: Based on pairwise subsampling, the degree of clonotype sharing among donors was expected to be affected by sequencing depth. Even with the large sequencing depth, rarefaction of the sorted-subset datasets indicated that sequencing was incomplete. Only blood was sampled, and tissue TCR repertoires likely differ from those in blood. Across a handful of donors, 4.5% to 6.5% of naive CD4, over 3% of naive CD8, approximately 2.5% of memory CD4, and approximately 0.4% of memory CD8 clonotypes were shared. Because the study included only a small number of donors, the genetic and exposure-history diversity represented was limited. Clonotypes shared by all four sorted-subset donors showed higher generation probabilities than non-shared clonotypes. Naive subsets generally had larger estimated clonotype richness than memory subsets.

TCR CDR3 regions were amplified from genomic DNA by multiplex PCR using the deep immunoSEQ assay. For each cell subset, the extracted genomic DNA was distributed evenly across all wells of several immunoSEQ 96-well plates, and each plate served as one replicate. For sorted subsets, 200 ng of genomic DNA, equivalent to tens of thousands of T cell genomes, went into each replicate PCR. Purified libraries were measured with a Qubit 3.0 fluorometer, size-checked on a Bioanalyzer 2100, and measured again with the KAPA Library Quantification kit. Each immunoSEQ 96-well plate was sequenced on its own single-read 150-cycle Illumina NextSeq 550 flow cell. As for the authors' bioinformatics: Because only junctional sequences without quality scores were contained in the immunoSEQ output, filtering matching that applied to full-length reads could not be performed. To assign V/J genes and CDR3, sequences were annotated against IMGT germline references using PyIR, a Python wrapper for IgBLAST v1.9. Reads were removed for weak V/J assignments (E-value above 1e-6), missing CDR3, stop codons, out-of-frame junctions, or ambiguous translated residues. V3J clonotypes were defined as sequences sharing the same inferred V gene, J gene, and CDR3 amino acid sequence. Percentage overlap between repertoires was computed as shared unique clonotypes divided by the size of the smaller repertoire. Richness of each repertoire was evaluated using RTK rarefaction, the Chao1 estimator, and Recon v2.1 estimates of unobserved clonotypes. For all TCRbeta clonotypes obtained by the gDNA method from several donors, generation probabilities were computed with OLGA. TCRdb took this table from immuneACCESS and kept in-frame rearrangements with V and J called. Such tables lack part of the clones; where checked against another copy, unresolved V genes explain under half of the gap, and the rest is unexplained. V, J and clone size were drawn from that table, and D and trimming were deduced from the DNA. In all, the sample holds 2.3 million or so clones, and approximately 95% of those were seen once. About 0.39% of the sample is taken by the ten largest.

Healthy HIV-negative adults with no recently reported acute infections or vaccinations were included as donors. Every donor was a Caucasian adult residing in Nashville, Tennessee, USA. Magnetic negative selection was used to enrich CD4+ T cells, after which naive cells were positively selected on CD45RA and the negative fraction became the memory subset. After blood collection by leukapheresis, PBMCs were isolated using Ficoll-Histopaque density gradient centrifugation and then cryopreserved in the vapor phase of liquid nitrogen. Analytical flow cytometry was used to check the purity and quantity of every magnetically sorted T cell population. Each sorted fraction had its genomic DNA isolated and then quantified by UV absorbance on a Nanodrop 2000c. Looking up the germline V gene (reference sequence) yields CDR1 MNHEY and CDR2 SMNVEV. V and J lose 6 bases and 6 bases, and a span of 21 bases separates them. The CDR3 measures 15 amino acids from cysteine to phenylalanine. The CDR3 DNA has 45 bases and is translated from base 1.

The sequenced material came from naive CD4+ T cells from PBMCs. The intended sense of this specimen's cell subset or site label: CD45RA+ positively selected. The receptor chain draws on TRBV27 and TRBJ2-7; TRBD1 is possibly the D segment (6 matching bases). The TCR comes from a man younger than 35 in good health. Some clones in this sample may be carry-over from other donors' samples. The nucleotide sequence is given as TGTGCCAGCAGATCAAACACAGCGCAGGGGATCGAGCAGTACTTC. This gives the protein CASRSNTAQGIEQYF.